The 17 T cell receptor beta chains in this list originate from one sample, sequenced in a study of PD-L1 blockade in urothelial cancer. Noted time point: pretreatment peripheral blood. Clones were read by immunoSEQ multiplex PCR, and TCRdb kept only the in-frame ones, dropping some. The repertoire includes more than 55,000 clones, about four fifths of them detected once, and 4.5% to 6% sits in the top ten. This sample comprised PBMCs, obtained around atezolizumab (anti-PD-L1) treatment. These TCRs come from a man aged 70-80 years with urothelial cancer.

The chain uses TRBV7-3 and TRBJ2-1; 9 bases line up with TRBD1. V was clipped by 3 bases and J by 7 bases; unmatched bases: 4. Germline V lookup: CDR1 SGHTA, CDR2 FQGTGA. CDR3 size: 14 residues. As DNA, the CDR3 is TGTGCCAGCAGCTTGGGGGACAGGGTTAATGAGCAGTTCTTC. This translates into CASSLGDRVNEQFF.

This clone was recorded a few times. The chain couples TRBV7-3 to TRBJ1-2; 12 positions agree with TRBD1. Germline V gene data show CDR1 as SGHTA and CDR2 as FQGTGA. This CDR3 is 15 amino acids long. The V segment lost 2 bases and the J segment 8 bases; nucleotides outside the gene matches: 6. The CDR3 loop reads CASSLGGQGAQGYTF. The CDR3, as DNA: TGTGCCAGCAGCTTAGGGGGACAGGGGGCGCAGGGCTACACCTTC.

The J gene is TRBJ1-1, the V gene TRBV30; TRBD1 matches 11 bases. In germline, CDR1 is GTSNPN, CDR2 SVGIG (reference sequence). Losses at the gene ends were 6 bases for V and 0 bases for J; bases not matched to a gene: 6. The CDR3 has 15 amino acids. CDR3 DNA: TGTGCCTGTTTGGGGGACAGGGGGATGAACACTGAAGCTTTCTTT. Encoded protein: CACLGDRGMNTEAFF. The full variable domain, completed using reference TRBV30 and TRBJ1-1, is SQTIHQWPATLVQPVGSPLSLECTVEGTSNPNLYWYRQAAGRGLQLLFYSVGIGQISSEVPQNLSASRPQDRQFILSSKKLLLSDSGFYLCACLGDRGMNTEAFFGQGTRLTVV.

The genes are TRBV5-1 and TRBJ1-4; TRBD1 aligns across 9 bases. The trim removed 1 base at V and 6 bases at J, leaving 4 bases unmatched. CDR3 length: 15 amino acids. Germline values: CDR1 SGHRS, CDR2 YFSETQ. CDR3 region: CASSLKGTGHEKLFF. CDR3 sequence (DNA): TGCGCCAGCAGCTTGAAGGGGACAGGGCATGAAAAACTGTTTTTT.

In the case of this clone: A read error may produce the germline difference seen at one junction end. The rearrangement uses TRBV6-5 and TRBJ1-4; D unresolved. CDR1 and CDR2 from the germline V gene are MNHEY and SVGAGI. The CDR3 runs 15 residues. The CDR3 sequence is CASSYSRESNEKLFF. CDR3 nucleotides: TGTGCCAGCAGCTACTCCCGGGAGTCTAATGAAAAACTGTTTTTT.

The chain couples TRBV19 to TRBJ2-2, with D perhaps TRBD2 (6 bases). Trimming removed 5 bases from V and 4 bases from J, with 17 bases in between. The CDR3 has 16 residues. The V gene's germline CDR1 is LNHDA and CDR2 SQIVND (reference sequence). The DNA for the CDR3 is TGTGCCAGTAGTCCCCTGGCGGGGTCGCGCACCGGGGAGCTGTTTTTT. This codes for CASSPLAGSRTGELFF. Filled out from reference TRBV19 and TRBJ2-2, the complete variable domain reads DGGITQSPKYLFRKEGQNVTLSCEQNLNHDAMYWYRQDPGQGLRLIYYSQIVNDFQKGDIAEGYSVSREKKESFPLTVTSAQKNPTAFYLCASSPLAGSRTGELFFGEGSRLTVL.

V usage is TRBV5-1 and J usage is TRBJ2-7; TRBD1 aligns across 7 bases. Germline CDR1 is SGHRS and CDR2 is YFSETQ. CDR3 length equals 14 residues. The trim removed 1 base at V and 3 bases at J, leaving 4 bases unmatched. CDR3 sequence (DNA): TGCGCCAGCAGCTTGACAGGGGCGAACTACGAGCAGTACTTC. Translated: CASSLTGANYEQYF.

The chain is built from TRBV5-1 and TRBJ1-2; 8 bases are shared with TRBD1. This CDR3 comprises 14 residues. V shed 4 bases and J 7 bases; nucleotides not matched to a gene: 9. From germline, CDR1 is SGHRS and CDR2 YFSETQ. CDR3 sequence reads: CASSTTGGRPGYTF. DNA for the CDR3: TGCGCCAGCAGCACCACAGGGGGAAGACCTGGCTACACCTTC. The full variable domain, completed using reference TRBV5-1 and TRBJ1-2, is KAGVTQTPRYLIKTRGQQVTLSCSPISGHRSVSWYQQTPGQGLQFLFEYFSETQRNKGNFPGRFSGRQFSNSRSEMNVSTLELGDSALYLCASSTTGGRPGYTFGSGTRLTVV.

CDR3 nucleotides: TGTGCCAGCCGGACAGGGGGAACCTACGAGCAGTACTTC. It codes for CASRTGGTYEQYF. The chain has TRBV6-1 and TRBJ2-7, with TRBD1 matching 10 bases. The trim removed 8 bases at V and 2 bases at J, leaving 3 bases unmatched. This CDR3 is built from 13 residues. CDR1 is MNHNS, CDR2 SASEGT, per germline.

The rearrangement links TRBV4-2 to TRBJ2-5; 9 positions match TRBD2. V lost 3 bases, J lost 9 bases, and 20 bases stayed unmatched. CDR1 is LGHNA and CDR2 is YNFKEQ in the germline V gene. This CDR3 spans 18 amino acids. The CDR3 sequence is CASSQSRGEEAAGGAQYF. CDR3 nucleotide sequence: TGTGCCAGCAGCCAGAGTCGAGGGGAGGAGGCCGCGGGGGGGGCCCAGTACTTC.

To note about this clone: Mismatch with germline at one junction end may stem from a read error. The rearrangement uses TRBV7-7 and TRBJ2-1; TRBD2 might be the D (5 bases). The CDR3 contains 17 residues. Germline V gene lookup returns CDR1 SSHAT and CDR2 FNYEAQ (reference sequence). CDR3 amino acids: CASSPGPNWLAYNEQFF. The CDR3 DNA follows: TGTGCTAGCAGCCCAGGCCCCAATTGGCTAGCTTACAATGAGCAGTTCTTC.

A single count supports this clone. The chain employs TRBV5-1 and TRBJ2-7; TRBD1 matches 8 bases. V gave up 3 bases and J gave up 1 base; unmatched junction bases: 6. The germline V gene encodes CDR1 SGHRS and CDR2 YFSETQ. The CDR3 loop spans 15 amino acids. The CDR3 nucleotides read TGCGCCAGCAGCTATACAGGGGGGCCATCCTACGAGCAGTACTTC. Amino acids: CASSYTGGPSYEQYF.

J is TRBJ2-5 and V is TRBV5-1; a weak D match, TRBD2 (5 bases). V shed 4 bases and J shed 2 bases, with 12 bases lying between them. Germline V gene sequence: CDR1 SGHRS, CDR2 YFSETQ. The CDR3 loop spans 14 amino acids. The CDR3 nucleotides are TGCGCCAGCAGCGTCCGGGGTACTCAAGAGACCCAGTACTTC. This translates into CASSVRGTQETQYF.

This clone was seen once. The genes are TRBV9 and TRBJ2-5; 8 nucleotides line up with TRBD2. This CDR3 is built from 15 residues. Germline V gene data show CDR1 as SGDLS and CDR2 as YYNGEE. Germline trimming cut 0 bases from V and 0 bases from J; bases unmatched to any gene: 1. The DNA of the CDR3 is TGTGCCAGCAGCGTAGCGGGGGGGTACCAAGAGACCCAGTACTTC. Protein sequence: CASSVAGGYQETQYF.

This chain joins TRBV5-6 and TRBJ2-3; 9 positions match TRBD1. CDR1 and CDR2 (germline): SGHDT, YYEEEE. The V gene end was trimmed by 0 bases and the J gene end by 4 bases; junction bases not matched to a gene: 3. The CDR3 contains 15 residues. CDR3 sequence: CASSLVTGGADTQYF. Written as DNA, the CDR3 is TGTGCCAGCAGCTTGGTAACAGGGGGCGCAGATACGCAGTATTTT.

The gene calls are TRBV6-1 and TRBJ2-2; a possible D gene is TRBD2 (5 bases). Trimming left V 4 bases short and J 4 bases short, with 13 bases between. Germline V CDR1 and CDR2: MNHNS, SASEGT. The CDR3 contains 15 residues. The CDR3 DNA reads TGTGCCAGCAGTGTGGCGGCTGGAGGCACCGGGGAGCTGTTTTTT. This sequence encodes CASSVAAGGTGELFF.

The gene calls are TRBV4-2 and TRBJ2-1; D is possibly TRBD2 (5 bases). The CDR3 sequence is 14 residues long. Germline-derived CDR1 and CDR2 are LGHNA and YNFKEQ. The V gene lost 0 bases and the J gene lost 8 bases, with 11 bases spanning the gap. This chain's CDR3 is CASSQDMRVDEQFF. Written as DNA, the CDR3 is TGTGCCAGCAGCCAAGATATGCGGGTGGATGAGCAGTTCTTC.